This T cell receptor (beta chain) was recovered during a study of CD8 T cells in Susac syndrome. With random hexamers, 0.5 to 1 ug RNA was reverse transcribed. Using its own MiXCR run on the immunoSEQ multiplex PCR reads, TCRdb lists one record per CDR3 protein. The sample has 180,000 or so distinct CDR3 sequences, 90% to 96% seen once; the top ten hold under 0.095%. V shed 3 bases and J shed 4 bases, with 10 bases lying between them. Germline CDR1 and CDR2: DFQATT and SNEGSKA (reference sequence). The CDR3 is 12 residues long. The chain is built from TRBV20-1 and TRBJ2-7; the D gene is possibly TRBD1 (6 bases). The clonotype comes from a human donor with multiple sclerosis. The sequenced sample was CD4+ T cells from PBMCs. The CDR3 bases are TGCAGTGCTAGCCCGGACAGTTACGAGCAGTACTTC. Protein product: CSASPDSYEQYF.